One sample yielded the 29 T cell receptor beta chains listed below, sequenced in a study of CD8 T cells in ankylosing spondylitis. TCRdb reprocessed the 5' RACE reads with MiXCR, giving one entry per CDR3 protein. The sample yields roughly 180,000 distinct CDR3 sequences, under 15% seen once. Sequenced material: blood, either unsorted or a sorted T cell fraction (not recorded which). The origin of the receptors is a female donor with ankylosing spondylitis or in good health (not recorded which).

This clonotype has at least ten counts. This rearrangement joins TRBV29-1 to TRBJ2-1, with a weak D call TRBD2 (6 bases). V was shortened by 4 bases and J by 4 bases, with 11 bases between the two germline ends. Germline CDR1 is SQVTM and CDR2 is ANQGSEA. This CDR3 has 13 residues. CDR3 loop: CSVAVADYNEQFF. Here the CDR3 DNA reads TGCAGCGTTGCGGTAGCGGATTACAATGAGCAGTTCTTC.

In the case of this clonotype: A much larger clone is a single base away; this may be a read error. This chain connects TRBV12-3 or TRBV12-4 to TRBJ1-2; a possible D gene is TRBD1 (5 bases). The CDR3 has 11 residues. The CDR3 loop reads CANSPRGSYTF. The CDR3 DNA follows: TGTGCCAACAGTCCCCGGGGGAGCTACACCTTC.

This clonotype has at least ten counts. The chain recombines TRBV5-1 with TRBJ1-4, with TRBD1 identical over 7 bases. The CDR3 is made up of 14 amino acids. CDR1 and CDR2 (germline): SGHRS, YFSETQ. Trimming took 4 bases from V and 4 from J; bases not matched to a gene: 4. CDR3 DNA: TGCGCCAGCAGCACGGGACAGTTTAATGAAAAACTGTTTTTT. Amino acid sequence: CASSTGQFNEKLFF.

This clonotype was recorded a few times. The J gene is TRBJ1-3, the V gene TRBV5-1; 7 bases are shared with TRBD1. This CDR3 spans 14 amino acids. With V trimmed by 3 bases and J by 4 bases, 4 bases remained unmatched. Per the germline V gene, CDR1 is SGHRS and CDR2 is YFSETQ. This chain's CDR3 is CASSSTGAGNTIYF. For the CDR3, the DNA is TGCGCCAGCAGCTCTACAGGGGCCGGAAACACCATATATTTT.

This clonotype was found many times. The chain is built from TRBV29-1 and TRBJ2-7; 8 bases agree with TRBD2. CDR1 and CDR2 from the germline V gene are SQVTM and ANQGSEA. Unmatched junction bases numbered 7, after V lost 3 bases and J lost 6 bases. The CDR3 sequence is 13 residues long. CDR3 coding DNA: TGCAGCGTTGACAGCGGGAGTCTCCCCGAGCAGTACTTC. It is translated as CSVDSGSLPEQYF.

This clonotype showed up many times. The V and J genes are TRBV9 and TRBJ2-7; 10 positions match TRBD2. The J segment lost 2 bases and the V segment lost 0 bases, leaving 2 bases of the junction unmatched. The germline gives CDR1 SGDLS, CDR2 YYNGEE. This CDR3 contains 15 residues. The CDR3 loop is CASSVGLAGAYEQYF. The CDR3 nucleotides are TGTGCCAGCAGCGTAGGGCTAGCGGGGGCCTACGAGCAGTACTTC.

This clonotype was seen many times. This chain joins TRBV7-2 and TRBJ1-2, with TRBD1 matching 8 bases. V lost 8 bases and J lost 8; bases outside the gene matches: 10. Germline V gives CDR1 SGHTA, CDR2 FQGNSA. The CDR3 runs to 13 residues. CDR3 amino acids: CASSGRGRTGYTF. The CDR3 DNA reads as TGTGCCAGCTCGGGCAGGGGGCGCACGGGCTACACCTTC. The variable domain in full, completed from reference TRBV7-2 and TRBJ1-2, reads GAGVSQSPSNKVTEKGKDVELRCDPISGHTALYWYRQSLGQGLEFLIYFQGNSAPDKSGLPSDRFSAERTGGSVSTLTIQRTQQEDSAVYLCASSGRGRTGYTFGSGTRLTVV.

This clonotype has just a few counts. The chain carries TRBV6-5 and TRBJ2-1; D is unresolved. V was trimmed by 0 bases and J by 6 bases, leaving 9 bases between them. This CDR3 is 14 amino acids long. Germline loops: CDR1 MNHEY, CDR2 SVGAGI. This chain's CDR3 is CASSYSHNPNEQFF. CDR3 nucleotide sequence: TGTGCCAGCAGTTACTCGCACAACCCCAATGAGCAGTTCTTC.

This clonotype was seen at least ten times. This chain uses TRBV27 with TRBJ2-3; D is possibly TRBD2 (5 bases). This CDR3 is built from 14 residues. Trimming took off 8 bases at V and 1 base at J, with 13 bases between the two ends. Germline V gene sequence: CDR1 MNHEY, CDR2 SMNVEV (reference sequence). The CDR3 loop is CASSPSFGTDTQYF. The DNA for the CDR3 is TGTGCCAGCTCCCCTAGCTTTGGCACAGATACGCAGTATTTT.

This clonotype has a count of ten or more. The chain carries TRBV20-1 and TRBJ1-6; D unresolved. Germline V lookup: CDR1 DFQATT, CDR2 SNEGSKA (reference sequence). V gave up 3 bases and J gave up 6 bases, with 12 bases separating them. The CDR3 covers 14 residues. The CDR3: CSARPGPTNSPLHF. The DNA for the CDR3 is TGCAGTGCTAGGCCGGGCCCAACTAATTCACCCCTCCACTTT.

In this sample, this clonotype turned up a few times. Written as DNA, the CDR3 is TGCAGCGTTGGGGACTATATGGCGGGCTATGGCTACACCTTC. Protein: CSVGDYMAGYGYTF. This sequence joins TRBV29-1 and TRBJ1-2, with D perhaps TRBD1 (5 bases). Germline assignment: CDR1 SQVTM and CDR2 ANQGSEA. There are 14 residues in the CDR3. The V gene lost 4 bases and the J gene lost 4 bases, with 16 bases spanning the gap.

The sample holds many counts of this clonotype. The rearrangement uses TRBV5-1 and TRBJ1-1; D gene unclear. CDR1 is SGHRS and CDR2 is YFSETQ in the germline V gene. The V and J ends lost 1 base and 3 bases respectively, with 4 bases between them. The CDR3 contains 12 residues. CDR3 DNA sequence: TGCGCCAGCAGCTTGAAGGACACTGAAGCTTTCTTT. Translated, it gives CASSLKDTEAFF.

This clonotype was detected ten times or more. The chain uses TRBV7-2 and TRBJ2-1; 13 bases are shared with TRBD2. This CDR3 region has 14 residues. V dropped 7 bases and J dropped 5; count of bases not matched to a gene: 2. Germline CDR1 reads SGHTA; CDR2 reads FQGNSA. The CDR3 spells CASTGTSGNNEQFF. CDR3 coding DNA: TGTGCCAGCACCGGGACTAGCGGGAACAATGAGCAGTTCTTC.

V gene TRBV3-1 combines with J gene TRBJ2-7, with 7 bases fitting TRBD1. The trim removed 11 bases at V and 2 bases at J, leaving 15 bases unmatched. There are 15 residues in the CDR3. Germline V gene data show CDR1 as LGHDT and CDR2 as YNNKEL (reference sequence). In DNA, the CDR3 is TGTGCCTCCTGCCAAGCTGGGACAGCTCCCTACGAGCAGTACTTC. Residues: CASCQAGTAPYEQYF.

Ten or more counts support this clonotype. The rearrangement joins TRBV7-2 to TRBJ2-7; possible D gene TRBD2, 5 bases. V was shortened by 3 bases and J by 2 bases, with 11 bases between the two germline ends. The CDR3 runs 14 residues. CDR1 SGHTA and CDR2 FQGNSA come from the germline V gene. The CDR3 is CASSLDWQAYEQYF. Written as DNA, the CDR3 is TGTGCCAGCAGCTTGGACTGGCAAGCCTACGAGCAGTACTTC.

Concerning this clonotype itself: This clone may be a read error of a much larger clone one base away. The V gene is TRBV12-3 or TRBV12-4, the J gene TRBJ1-5, with 9 bases lining up with TRBD1. Losses at the gene ends were 6 bases for V and 9 bases for J; bases not matched to a gene: 9. The CDR3 is made up of 14 amino acids. CDR3 loop: CASSPQGAKRPQHF. The CDR3 nucleotides are TGTGCCAGCAGCCCACAGGGGGCGAAGCGGCCCCAGCATTTT.

This clonotype was counted a few times. V is TRBV24-1 and J is TRBJ2-3; D is unclear. This CDR3 is built from 15 residues. Germline lookup yields CDR1 KGHDR and CDR2 SFDVKD. V dropped 1 base and J dropped 1 base, with 8 bases sitting between them. The CDR3 here is CATSDLVAGTDTQYF. The CDR3 nucleotides read TGTGCCACCAGTGATTTAGTGGCAGGCACAGATACGCAGTATTTT.

This clonotype came up many times. The chain couples TRBV12-3 or TRBV12-4 to TRBJ1-1; no clear D gene. CDR3 length: 14 residues. Trimming shortened V by 6 bases and J by 4 bases, and 15 bases separated the two germline ends. The CDR3 is CASRAVRGGTEAFF. The CDR3 coding sequence is TGTGCCAGCAGAGCGGTCCGTGGTGGCACTGAAGCTTTCTTT.

This clonotype came up many times. The rearrangement uses TRBV5-1 and TRBJ2-7, with 7 bases that match TRBD1. The germline gives CDR1 SGHRS, CDR2 YFSETQ. This CDR3 spans 14 amino acids. J lost 7 bases, V lost 0 bases, and 7 bases had no gene match. In nucleotides, the CDR3 is TGCGCCAGCAGCTTGGTGGGGACAGTGGGGGAGCAGTACTTC. This translates into CASSLVGTVGEQYF.

The gene calls are TRBV30 and TRBJ2-1; a weak D match, TRBD2 (6 bases). This CDR3 is 14 amino acids long. V gave up 0 bases and J gave up 4 bases, with 10 bases separating them. Germline V gene sequence: CDR1 GTSNPN, CDR2 SVGIG (reference sequence). The CDR3, as DNA: TGTGCCTGGAGTGTAACTAGCCCGTACAATGAGCAGTTCTTC. The encoded protein is CAWSVTSPYNEQFF.

The gene calls are TRBV30 and TRBJ2-2, with D unclear. Trimming stripped 7 bases from V and 4 bases from J, with 10 bases between. Per germline, CDR1 GTSNPN and CDR2 SVGIG (reference sequence). The CDR3 covers 12 residues. In DNA form, the CDR3 reads TGTGCCTATCCCGTCGGCACCGGGGAGCTGTTTTTT. The encoded protein is CAYPVGTGELFF.

This clonotype was recorded many times. The chain carries TRBV28 and TRBJ2-3; 13 bases line up with TRBD2. This CDR3 spans 16 amino acids. V was clipped by 6 bases and J by 5 bases; unmatched bases: 8. The germline CDR1 and CDR2 sequences are MDHEN and SYDVKM. CDR3 DNA: TGTGCCAGCAGCTTCCGACTAGCGGGAGGCGTAGATACGCAGTATTTT. Translating gives CASSFRLAGGVDTQYF.

Ten or more counts support this clonotype. The chain uses TRBV24-1 and TRBJ2-1; D is unresolved. Germline V gene lookup returns CDR1 KGHDR and CDR2 SFDVKD. The CDR3 consists of 16 residues. The V gene lost 0 bases and the J gene lost 0 bases, with 8 bases spanning the gap. The chain's CDR3 is CATSDLRPSSYNEQFF. CDR3 DNA: TGTGCCACCAGTGATTTGAGGCCGAGCTCCTACAATGAGCAGTTCTTC.

The chain couples TRBV30 to TRBJ2-1, with D possibly TRBD2 on 5 matching bases. The germline gives CDR1 GTSNPN, CDR2 SVGIG (reference sequence). The V and J ends lost 2 bases and 5 bases respectively, with 19 bases between them. The CDR3 runs 16 residues. The CDR3 nucleotides are TGTGCCTGGAGTAGACCGAGGGTAGGGAAAAACAATGAGCAGTTCTTC. It translates to CAWSRPRVGKNNEQFF.

The genes are TRBV12-3 or TRBV12-4 and TRBJ2-5; D tentatively fits TRBD1 or TRBD2 (5 bases each). V was cut by 6 bases and J by 2 bases, with 10 bases left in between. The CDR3 is made up of 13 amino acids. CDR3 sequence (DNA): TGTGCCAGCAGGACGGGACCACAAGAGACCCAGTACTTC. It codes for CASRTGPQETQYF.

This clonotype was detected many times. The J gene is TRBJ1-1, the V gene TRBV20-1; D unresolved. Looked up from germline, CDR1 is DFQATT and CDR2 is SNEGSKA (reference sequence). The CDR3 is 15 amino acids. V lost 3 bases and J lost 3, with 17 bases in between. CDR3 loop: CSARGKDSSYTEAFF. CDR3 DNA sequence: TGCAGTGCTAGGGGAAAAGACTCCTCCTACACTGAAGCTTTCTTT.

This clonotype has a count of ten or more. CDR3 region: CASSSGFNPRNEQFF. CDR3 nucleotides: TGCGCCAGCAGCTCAGGATTCAACCCCAGGAATGAGCAGTTCTTC. This chain uses TRBV5-1 with TRBJ2-1; D uncertain. The CDR3 length is 15 residues. The V gene lost 3 bases and the J gene lost 7 bases, with 17 bases spanning the gap. Germline assignment: CDR1 SGHRS and CDR2 YFSETQ. Variable domain in full (rest from reference TRBV5-1 and TRBJ2-1): KAGVTQTPRYLIKTRGQQVTLSCSPISGHRSVSWYQQTPGQGLQFLFEYFSETQRNKGNFPGRFSGRQFSNSRSEMNVSTLELGDSALYLCASSSGFNPRNEQFFGPGTRLTVL.

This clonotype was seen at least ten times. The chain has TRBV12-3 or TRBV12-4 and TRBJ2-1; 8 positions agree with TRBD2. This CDR3 has 16 residues. With 3 bases clipped from V and 0 bases from J, the junction kept 4 bases outside the gene matches. CDR3 amino acids: CASSFGGGSSYNEQFF. The CDR3 nucleotides read TGTGCCAGCAGTTTCGGCGGGGGGAGCTCCTACAATGAGCAGTTCTTC.

This clonotype was seen many times. V gene TRBV20-1 combines with J gene TRBJ2-5; 7 positions match TRBD2. The CDR3 totals 15 residues. Trimming removed 0 bases from V and 5 bases from J; junction bases left unmatched: 9. Germline V gene lookup returns CDR1 DFQATT and CDR2 SNEGSKA (reference sequence). The chain's CDR3 is CSARDPGREWETQYF. The DNA of the CDR3 is TGCAGTGCTAGAGATCCGGGGAGGGAATGGGAGACCCAGTACTTC.